This is a list of T cell receptor beta chains from one sample in a study of blood T cell repertoires in COVID-19. The assay was immunoSEQ multiplex PCR, and TCRdb's table has in-frame clones only and misses some. The data show over 150,000 clones, 80% to 90% seen once. The sample taken for sequencing was peripheral blood. These receptors were taken from a man aged 25-45 years with acute or convalescent COVID-19. Both conserved end residues are part of each CDR3. The D gene is left open where the match is weak. Clone size is shown for a subset of rows, as once, few, many or a class of expanded clone.

clone size,J gene,V gene,D gene,CDR3 protein,CDR3 DNA
.,TRBJ1-6,TRBV6-5,.,CASRPGLGSPLHF,TGTGCCAGCAGACCAGGGCTCGGTTCACCCCTCCACTTT
.,TRBJ1-1,TRBV10-1,.,CASTRAGSENTEAFF,TGCGCCAGCACGCGGGCAGGCTCTGAGAACACTGAAGCTTTCTTT
.,TRBJ2-7,TRBV7-6,.,CASSLGQAISYEQYF,TGTGCCAGCAGCTTAGGCCAGGCGATCTCCTACGAGCAGTACTTC
.,TRBJ2-6,TRBV29-1,.,CSVYSGANVLTF,TGCAGCGTCTACTCTGGGGCCAACGTCCTGACTTTC
.,TRBJ1-1,TRBV5-1,.,CASSIQANTEAFF,TGCGCCAGCAGCATCCAAGCGAACACTGAAGCTTTCTTT
.,TRBJ2-3,TRBV5-1,.,CASSFQGPDTQYF,TGCGCCAGCAGCTTCCAGGGTCCAGATACGCAGTATTTT
.,TRBJ1-2,TRBV25-1,TRBD1,CASSEDRVGYTF,TGTGCCAGCAGTGAGGACAGGGTTGGCTACACCTTC
once,TRBJ1-2,TRBV3-1/TRBV3-2,.,CASSQVEGGYGYTF,TGTGCCAGCAGCCAAGTTGAGGGAGGCTATGGCTACACCTTC
.,TRBJ1-6,TRBV9,TRBD1,CASSVEGQNNSPLHF,TGTGCCAGCAGCGTAGAGGGACAGAATAATTCACCCCTCCACTTT
.,TRBJ1-2,TRBV6-6,.,CAATLSSYGYTF,TGTGCCGCCACTCTCTCCTCCTATGGCTACACCTTC
.,TRBJ1-4,TRBV30,TRBD1,CACPGTGNEKLFF,TGTGCCTGCCCCGGGACAGGGAATGAAAAACTGTTTTTT
.,TRBJ1-1,TRBV3-1/TRBV3-2,.,CASSQGLGNTEAFF,TGTGCCAGTTCACAGGGCCTCGGCAACACTGAAGCTTTCTTT
.,TRBJ1-5,TRBV3-1/TRBV3-2,.,CASSQDHGGQPQHF,TGTGCCAGCAGCCAAGATCACGGGGGGCAGCCCCAGCATTTT
.,TRBJ1-2,TRBV2,.,CASSEPARTNYGYTF,TGTGCCAGCAGTGAACCGGCCAGGACTAACTATGGCTACACCTTC
once,TRBJ2-3,TRBV11-2,TRBD2,CASSLAGGSSTDTQYF,TGTGCCAGCAGCTTGGCGGGGGGATCTAGCACAGATACGCAGTATTTT
.,TRBJ1-3,TRBV18,TRBD1,CASSPRQGRFSGNTIYF,TGTGCCAGCTCACCACGACAGGGGCGCTTCTCTGGAAACACCATATATTTT
.,TRBJ2-1,TRBV12-3/TRBV12-4,.,CASSLRIEQFF,TGTGCCAGCAGTTTACGTATTGAGCAGTTCTTC
once,TRBJ1-2,TRBV28,.,CASSPLRPGGYTF,TGTGCCAGCAGTCCCCTACGTCCAGGAGGCTACACCTTC
.,TRBJ2-7,TRBV5-4,.,CASSPPGRGSYEQYF,TGTGCCAGCAGCCCTCCCGGGAGAGGGTCCTACGAGCAGTACTTC
few,TRBJ1-3,TRBV6-5,.,CASRSGTSGNTIYF,TGTGCCAGCAGGTCCGGGACATCAGGAAACACCATATATTTT
.,TRBJ1-2,TRBV28,.,CASSLTVNYGYTF,TGTGCCAGCAGTTTAACGGTTAACTATGGCTACACCTTC
.,TRBJ1-1,TRBV6-6,.,CASSHYSTAMNTEAFF,TGTGCCAGCAGCCACTACTCGACAGCCATGAACACTGAAGCTTTCTTT
.,TRBJ1-2,TRBV2,.,CASSVGEGGMYGYTF,TGTGCCAGCAGTGTGGGCGAGGGTGGGATGTATGGCTACACCTTC
.,TRBJ2-3,TRBV7-8,TRBD1,CASSSGQEWDTQYF,TGTGCCAGCAGCTCGGGACAGGAATGGGATACGCAGTATTTT
.,TRBJ2-5,TRBV5-1,.,CASSSTELQQETQYF,TGCGCCAGCAGCTCGACAGAGCTGCAACAAGAGACCCAGTACTTC
few,TRBJ2-7,TRBV2,.,CASTLGVRREQYF,TGTGCCAGCACCCTGGGAGTACGGCGGGAGCAGTACTTC
few,TRBJ2-7,TRBV19,.,CASSIDTALEQYF,TGTGCCAGTAGTATAGACACAGCTTTGGAGCAGTACTTC
.,TRBJ1-2,TRBV7-3,.,CASSLSGGPALYGYTF,TGTGCCAGCAGCTTAAGTGGGGGCCCGGCCTTATATGGCTACACCTTC
.,TRBJ2-5,TRBV24-1,.,CATYDRRGETQYF,TGTGCCACCTACGACCGTAGGGGGGAGACCCAGTACTTC
.,TRBJ2-1,TRBV11-2,TRBD2,CASITGGPWDEQFF,TGTGCCAGCATAACGGGAGGGCCCTGGGATGAGCAGTTCTTC
once,TRBJ1-5,TRBV15,.,CATSRGRSSNQPQHF,TGTGCCACCAGCAGAGGCAGGTCAAGCAATCAGCCCCAGCATTTT
.,TRBJ1-2,TRBV2,TRBD1,CASTPGQGRYSGYTF,TGTGCCAGCACTCCGGGACAGGGTCGCTATAGTGGCTACACCTTC
.,TRBJ2-5,TRBV20-1,TRBD2,CSRGGQETQYF,TGCAGTCGGGGGGGCCAAGAGACCCAGTACTTC
.,TRBJ1-5,TRBV20-1,.,CSASFRGNQPQHF,TGCAGTGCTAGTTTCAGGGGCAATCAGCCCCAGCATTTT
.,TRBJ1-5,TRBV30,TRBD1,CACKLQGRNQPQHF,TGTGCCTGCAAGTTACAGGGGCGCAATCAGCCCCAGCATTTT
.,TRBJ1-5,TRBV27,.,CASAGGGNQPQHF,TGTGCCAGTGCAGGCGGGGGTAATCAGCCCCAGCATTTT
.,TRBJ2-5,TRBV19,.,CASSRGQETQYF,TGTGCCAGTAGCCGGGGCCAAGAGACCCAGTACTTC
.,TRBJ1-1,TRBV4-1,.,CASSQLGQPNNEAFF,TGCGCCAGCAGCCAACTCGGACAGCCGAACAATGAAGCTTTCTTT
.,TRBJ1-2,TRBV19,.,CASSIDSNYGYTF,TGTGCCAGTAGTATCGACAGCAACTATGGCTACACCTTC
.,TRBJ2-7,TRBV5-6,.,CASSYVDRLGEQYF,TGTGCCAGCAGCTACGTCGACAGGTTGGGAGAGCAGTACTTC
.,TRBJ2-4,TRBV3-1/TRBV3-2,TRBD2,CASSQVSGGLAKNIQYF,TGTGCCAGCAGCCAAGTTAGCGGGGGGCTAGCCAAAAACATTCAGTACTTC
.,TRBJ2-1,TRBV6-1,.,CASSEVLTGSYNEQFF,TGTGCCAGCAGTGAAGTTCTAACAGGATCCTACAATGAGCAGTTCTTC
.,TRBJ1-1,TRBV28,TRBD1,CASSAIRGRNTEAFF,TGTGCCAGCAGCGCTATCAGGGGGCGGAACACTGAAGCTTTCTTT
.,TRBJ1-6,TRBV19,.,CASSIVQGYNSPLHF,TGTGCCAGTAGTATAGTACAGGGCTATAATTCACCCCTCCACTTT
.,TRBJ1-6,TRBV6-5,.,CASLAQNTYNSPLHF,TGTGCCAGCTTGGCCCAGAACACCTATAATTCACCCCTCCACTTT